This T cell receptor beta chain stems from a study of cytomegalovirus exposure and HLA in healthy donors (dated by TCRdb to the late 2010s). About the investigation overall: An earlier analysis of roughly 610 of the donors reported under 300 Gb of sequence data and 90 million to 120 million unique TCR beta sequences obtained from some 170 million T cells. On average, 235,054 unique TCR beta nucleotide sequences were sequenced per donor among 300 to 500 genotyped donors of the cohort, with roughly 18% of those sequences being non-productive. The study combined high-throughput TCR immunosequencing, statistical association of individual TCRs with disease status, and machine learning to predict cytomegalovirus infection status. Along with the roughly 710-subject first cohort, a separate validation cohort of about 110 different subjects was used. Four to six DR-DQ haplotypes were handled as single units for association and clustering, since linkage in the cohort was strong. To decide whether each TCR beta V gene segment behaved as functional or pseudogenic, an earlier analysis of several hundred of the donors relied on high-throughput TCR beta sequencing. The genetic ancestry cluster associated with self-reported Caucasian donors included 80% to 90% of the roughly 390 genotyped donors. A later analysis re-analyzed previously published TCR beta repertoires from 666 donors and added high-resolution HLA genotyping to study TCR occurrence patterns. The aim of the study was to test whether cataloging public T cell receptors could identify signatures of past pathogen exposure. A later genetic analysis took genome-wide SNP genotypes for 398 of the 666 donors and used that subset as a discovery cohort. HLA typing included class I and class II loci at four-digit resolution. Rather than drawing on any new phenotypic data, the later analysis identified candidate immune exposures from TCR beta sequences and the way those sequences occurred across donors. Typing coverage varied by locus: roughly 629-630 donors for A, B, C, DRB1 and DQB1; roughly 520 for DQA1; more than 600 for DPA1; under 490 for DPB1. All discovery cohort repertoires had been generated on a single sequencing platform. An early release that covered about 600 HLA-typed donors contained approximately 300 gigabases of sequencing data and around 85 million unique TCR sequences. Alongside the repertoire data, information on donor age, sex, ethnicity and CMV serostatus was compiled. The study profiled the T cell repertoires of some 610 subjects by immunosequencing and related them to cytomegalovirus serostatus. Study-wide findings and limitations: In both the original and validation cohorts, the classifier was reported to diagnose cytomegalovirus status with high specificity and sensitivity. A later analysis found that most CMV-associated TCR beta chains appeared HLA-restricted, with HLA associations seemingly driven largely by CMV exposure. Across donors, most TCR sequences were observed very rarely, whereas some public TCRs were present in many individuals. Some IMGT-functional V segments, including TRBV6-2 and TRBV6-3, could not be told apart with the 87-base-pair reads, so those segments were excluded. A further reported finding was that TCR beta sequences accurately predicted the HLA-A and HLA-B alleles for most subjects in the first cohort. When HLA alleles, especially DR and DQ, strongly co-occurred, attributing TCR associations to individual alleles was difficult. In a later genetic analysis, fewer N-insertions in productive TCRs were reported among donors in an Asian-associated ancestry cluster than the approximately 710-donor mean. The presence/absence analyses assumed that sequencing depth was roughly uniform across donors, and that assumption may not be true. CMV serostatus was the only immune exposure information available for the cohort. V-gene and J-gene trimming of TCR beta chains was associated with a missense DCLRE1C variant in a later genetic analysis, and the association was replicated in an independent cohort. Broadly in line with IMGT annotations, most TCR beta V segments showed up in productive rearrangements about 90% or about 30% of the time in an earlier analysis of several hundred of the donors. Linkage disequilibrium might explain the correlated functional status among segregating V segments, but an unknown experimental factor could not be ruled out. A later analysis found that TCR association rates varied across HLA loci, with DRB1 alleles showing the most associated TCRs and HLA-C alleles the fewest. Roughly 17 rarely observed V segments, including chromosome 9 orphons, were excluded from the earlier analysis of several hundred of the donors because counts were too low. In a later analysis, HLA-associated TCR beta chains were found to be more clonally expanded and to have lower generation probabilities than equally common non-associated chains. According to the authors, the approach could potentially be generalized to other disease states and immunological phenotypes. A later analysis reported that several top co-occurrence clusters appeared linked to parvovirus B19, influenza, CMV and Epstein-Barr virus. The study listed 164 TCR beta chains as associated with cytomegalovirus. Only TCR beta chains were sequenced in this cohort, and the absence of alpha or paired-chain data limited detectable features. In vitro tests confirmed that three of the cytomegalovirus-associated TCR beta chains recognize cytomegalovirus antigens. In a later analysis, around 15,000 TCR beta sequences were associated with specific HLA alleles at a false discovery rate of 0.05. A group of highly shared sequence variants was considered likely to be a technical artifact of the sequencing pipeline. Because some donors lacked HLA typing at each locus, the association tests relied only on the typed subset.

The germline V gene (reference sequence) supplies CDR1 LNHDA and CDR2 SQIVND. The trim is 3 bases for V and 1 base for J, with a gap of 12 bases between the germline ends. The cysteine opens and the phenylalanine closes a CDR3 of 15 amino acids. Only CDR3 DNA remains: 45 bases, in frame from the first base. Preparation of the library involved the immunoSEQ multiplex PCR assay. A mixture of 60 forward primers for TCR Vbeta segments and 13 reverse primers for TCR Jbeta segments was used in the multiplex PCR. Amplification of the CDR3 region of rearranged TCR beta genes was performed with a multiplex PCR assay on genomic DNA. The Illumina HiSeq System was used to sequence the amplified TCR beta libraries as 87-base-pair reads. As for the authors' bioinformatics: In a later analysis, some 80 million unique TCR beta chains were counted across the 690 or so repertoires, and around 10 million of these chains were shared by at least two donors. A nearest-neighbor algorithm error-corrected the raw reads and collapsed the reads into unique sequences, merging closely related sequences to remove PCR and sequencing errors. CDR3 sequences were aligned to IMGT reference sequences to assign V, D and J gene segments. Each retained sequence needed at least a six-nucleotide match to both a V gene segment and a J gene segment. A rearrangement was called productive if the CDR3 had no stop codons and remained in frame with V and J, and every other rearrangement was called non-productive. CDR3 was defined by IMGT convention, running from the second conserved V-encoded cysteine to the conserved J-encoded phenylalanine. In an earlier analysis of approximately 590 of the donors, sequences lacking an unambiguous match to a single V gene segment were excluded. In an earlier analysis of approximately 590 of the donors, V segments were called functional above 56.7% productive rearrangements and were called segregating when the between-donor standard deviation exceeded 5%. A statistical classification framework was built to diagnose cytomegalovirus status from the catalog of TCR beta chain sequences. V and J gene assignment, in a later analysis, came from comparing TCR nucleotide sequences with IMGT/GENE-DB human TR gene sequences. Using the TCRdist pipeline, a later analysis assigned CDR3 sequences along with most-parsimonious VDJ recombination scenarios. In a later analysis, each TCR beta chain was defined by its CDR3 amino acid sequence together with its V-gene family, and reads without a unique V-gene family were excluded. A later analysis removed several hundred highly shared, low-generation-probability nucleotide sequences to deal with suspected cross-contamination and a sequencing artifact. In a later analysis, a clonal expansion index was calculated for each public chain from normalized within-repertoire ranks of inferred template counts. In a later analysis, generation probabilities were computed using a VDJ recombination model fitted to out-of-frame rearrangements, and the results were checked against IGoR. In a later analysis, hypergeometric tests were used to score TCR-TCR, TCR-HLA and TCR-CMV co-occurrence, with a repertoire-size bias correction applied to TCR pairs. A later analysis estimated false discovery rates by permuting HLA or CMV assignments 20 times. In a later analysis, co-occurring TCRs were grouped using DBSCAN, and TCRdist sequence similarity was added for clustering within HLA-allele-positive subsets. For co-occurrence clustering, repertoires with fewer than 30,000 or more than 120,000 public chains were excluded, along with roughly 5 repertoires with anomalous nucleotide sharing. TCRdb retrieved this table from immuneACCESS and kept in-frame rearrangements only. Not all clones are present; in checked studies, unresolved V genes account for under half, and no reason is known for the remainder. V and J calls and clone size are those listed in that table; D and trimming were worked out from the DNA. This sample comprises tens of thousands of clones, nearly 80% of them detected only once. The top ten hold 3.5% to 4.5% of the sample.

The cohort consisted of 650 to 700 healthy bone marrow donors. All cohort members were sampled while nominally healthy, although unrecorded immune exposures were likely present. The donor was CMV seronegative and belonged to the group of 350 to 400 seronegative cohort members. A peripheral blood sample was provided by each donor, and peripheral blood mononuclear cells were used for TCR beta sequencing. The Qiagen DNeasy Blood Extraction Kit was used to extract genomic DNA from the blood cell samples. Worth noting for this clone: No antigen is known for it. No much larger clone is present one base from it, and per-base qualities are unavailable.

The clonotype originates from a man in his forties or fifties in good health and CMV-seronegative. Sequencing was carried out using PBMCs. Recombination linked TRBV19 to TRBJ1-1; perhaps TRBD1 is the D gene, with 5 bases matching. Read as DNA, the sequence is TGTGCCAGTAGTATCCAGGGATCCAAGAACACTGAAGCTTTCTTT. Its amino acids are CASSIQGSKNTEAFF.